The 5 T cell receptor beta chains below come from one sample, sequenced in a study of shared clonotypes between healthy human individuals. Method: immunoSEQ multiplex PCR; TCRdb's copy keeps in-frame clones and lacks some. The sample has 800,000 or so clones; about 97% are singletons. Positive CCR7 selection of CD45RO-negative cells yielded the naive CD8 cells, and terminally differentiated effector memory CD45RA+ cells were excluded. The sequenced sample was naive CD8+ T cells sorted from blood. These receptors were taken from a man aged 25-45 years in good health.

The chain couples TRBV28 to TRBJ2-3, with TRBD2 matching 12 bases. Germline V gives CDR1 MDHEN, CDR2 SYDVKM. V lost 3 bases and J lost 6; bases outside the gene matches: 4. This CDR3 spans 15 amino acids. Here the CDR3 reads CASSLLAGGSDTQYF. DNA of the CDR3: TGTGCCAGCAGTTTGCTAGCGGGAGGGTCGGATACGCAGTATTTT.

V is TRBV6-1 and J is TRBJ1-5; the D is unclear. Per the germline V gene, CDR1 is MNHNS and CDR2 is SASEGT. The CDR3 totals 14 residues. V was clipped by 6 bases and J by 4 bases, with 13 bases between them. The CDR3 sequence: CASRERHTNQPQHF. The CDR3 nucleotides read TGTGCCAGCAGAGAGAGACATACAAATCAGCCCCAGCATTTT.

In its sample, this clone was seen once. Additional DNA sequences in this sample encode the identical CDR3. The V and J genes are TRBV11-2 and TRBJ2-7; D not resolved. The CDR3 is 14 amino acids. The V end lost 5 bases, the J end lost 1 base, and 12 bases lay between the germline ends. Germline assignment: CDR1 SGHAT and CDR2 FQNNGV. The CDR3 reads CASSPLTGSYEQYF. In nucleotides, the CDR3 is TGTGCCAGCAGCCCCCTGACGGGTTCCTACGAGCAGTACTTC.

This sequence joins TRBV2 and TRBJ2-7; 9 bases are shared with TRBD1. CDR1 and CDR2 (germline): SNHLY, FYNNEI. V lost 4 bases to trimming and J lost 3 bases; unmatched junction nucleotides: 10. The CDR3 runs 16 residues. The CDR3 DNA reads TGTGCCAGCAGTGGCACCCGGGACAGGGATAACTACGAGCAGTACTTC. This codes for CASSGTRDRDNYEQYF.

The V gene is TRBV29-1, the J gene TRBJ1-2, with TRBD1 matching over 7 bases. CDR1 and CDR2 (germline): SQVTM, ANQGSEA. The trim removed 4 bases at V and 4 bases at J, leaving 9 bases unmatched. CDR3 length: 14 residues. The CDR3 reads CSVAGTGEAYGYTF. The DNA of the CDR3 is TGCAGCGTTGCTGGTACAGGGGAGGCCTATGGCTACACCTTC.